These 25 T cell receptor beta chains were sequenced from one sample in a study of CD8+CD57+ T cells in acquired aplastic anemia. TCR beta VDJ and CDR3 profiles were obtained from a genomic DNA template. A single record per CDR3 protein comes from TCRdb applying MiXCR to the reads. The profile shows more than 250,000 distinct CDR3 sequences, 82% of them singletons. Whoever was chosen for sequencing had shown CD8+CD57+ cell expansion by flow cytometry. The sample was sorted CD4+, CD8+, or CD8+CD57+ T cells (not recorded which) from PBMCs. These receptors were taken from a human donor with aplastic anemia.

Points on this clonotype: The junction departs from germline at one end; a sequencing error may be responsible. The genes are TRBV7-2 and TRBJ2-3; 8 bases fit TRBD1. The germline V gene has CDR1 SGHTA and CDR2 FQGNSA. This CDR3 is built from 14 residues. The DNA for the CDR3 is TGTGCCAGCAGCTTGACAGGGGCCACAGTTACGCAGTATTTT. This codes for CASSLTGATVTQYF.

Concerning this clonotype: An end of the junction does not agree with germline; a read error may underlie this. This sequence joins TRBV7-9 and TRBJ2-5, with a tentative D call TRBD2 (5 bases). Germline V CDR1 and CDR2: SEHNR, FQNEAQ (reference sequence). The CDR3 extends over 14 amino acids. CDR3 DNA sequence: TGTGCCACCAGCAGCGGCAGCGAGCGAGAGAGCCAGGAGTTC. This gives the protein CATSSGSERESQEF.

Only a few counts were recorded for this clonotype. V is TRBV15 and J is TRBJ2-1; D gene unclear. The CDR3 covers 14 residues. The germline V gene has CDR1 LNHNV and CDR2 YYDKDF (reference sequence). Trimming took off 1 base at V and 8 bases at J, with 12 bases between the two ends. The DNA for the CDR3 is TGTGCCACCAGCAGAGGCAGCGAGCAAGATGAGCAGTTCTTC. As protein: CATSRGSEQDEQFF.

Worth noting for this clonotype: The junction differs from germline at one of its ends, possibly a read error. The CDR3: CASSVDARSGSGDF. CDR3 bases: TGTGCCAGCAGCGTGGACGCACGAAGCGGCTCTGGGGACTTC. The chain couples TRBV9 to TRBJ2-5; TRBD2 is a possible D gene (5 bases). Per germline, CDR1 SGDLS and CDR2 YYNGEE. The length of the CDR3 is 14 residues.

The chain links TRBV4-3 to TRBJ2-2, with TRBD2 matching 15 bases. In germline, CDR1 is LGHNA, CDR2 YSLEER. CDR3 size: 20 residues. Germline trimming cut 5 bases from V and 1 base from J; bases unmatched to any gene: 11. The CDR3 nucleotides are TGCGCCAGCAGCACTCTTAGCGGACTAGCGGGAGGGTTGAACACCGGGGAGCTGTTTTTT. Translated, it gives CASSTLSGLAGGLNTGELFF.

DNA for the CDR3: TGTGCCAGCAGCTTGGGGGAGGACCCTGAAGCTTTCTTT. Translating gives CASSLGEDPEAFF. The chain combines TRBV11-2 with TRBJ1-1, with D maybe TRBD1 (5 bases). CDR1 and CDR2 (germline): SGHAT, FQNNGV. V lost 3 bases, J lost 6 bases, and 11 bases lay in between. The CDR3 is made up of 13 amino acids.

Comments on this clonotype: The missing conserved phenylalanine or tryptophan at the end of this CDR3 makes a read error likely. Because the CDR3's place on the DNA is in doubt, the DNA is left out and the CDR3 is given as listed by TCRdb. The chain links TRBV2 to TRBJ2-2; TRBD2, the table's D call, was not compared with the DNA. Germline lookup yields CDR1 SNHLY and CDR2 FYNNEI. The CDR3 spans 16 amino acids, including both terminal residues. The CDR3 reads CASSDRYSNEPRHFGV.

The chain combines TRBV20-1 with TRBJ2-7; D call uncertain. Looked up from germline, CDR1 is DFQATT and CDR2 is SNEGSKA (reference sequence). V was pared by 3 bases and J by 2 bases, with 17 bases between. CDR3 length: 15 residues. The CDR3 nucleotides are TGCAGTGCTAGTAAGGCCCTAAGCAATCCCTACGAGCAGTACTTC. This encodes CSASKALSNPYEQYF.

The V and J genes are TRBV7-8 and TRBJ2-1; D gene unclear. Germline V gives CDR1 SGHVS, CDR2 FQNEAQ. This CDR3 region has 14 residues. V gave up 5 bases and J gave up 7 bases, with 15 bases separating them. As DNA, the CDR3 is TGTGCCAGCAGCGGTGCAGGCGCAGGTAATGAGCAGTTCTTC. Encoded protein: CASSGAGAGNEQFF.

This clonotype was seen once. The germline gene is not matched at one end of the junction; a read error may be the cause. This chain connects TRBV7-3 to TRBJ1-2; D is undetermined. This CDR3 contains 12 residues. The germline gives CDR1 SGHTA, CDR2 FQGTGA. Here the CDR3 reads CASSSAGCADSF. DNA for the CDR3: TGTGCCAGCAGTTCGGCAGGCTGCGCCGACTCCTTC.

The rearrangement uses TRBV7-8 and TRBJ1-2; D ambiguous. Trimming took off 3 bases at V and 7 bases at J, with 21 bases between the two ends. CDR1 is SGHVS and CDR2 is FQNEAQ in the germline V gene. This CDR3 contains 16 residues. For the CDR3, the DNA is TGTGCCAGCAGCTTGCAGCGAGACGGGCTCGTACTTGGCTACACCTTC. Residues: CASSLQRDGLVLGYTF.

V gene TRBV15 combines with J gene TRBJ2-7; D call uncertain. The CDR3 runs to 16 residues. Germline values: CDR1 LNHNV, CDR2 YYDKDF (reference sequence). The V and J ends lost 6 bases and 9 bases respectively, with 27 bases between them. CDR3 sequence (DNA): TGTGCCACCAGGAGACCGAGGCAGGCGAACCTGGCCGCGCAGTACGTC. Amino acids: CATRRPRQANLAAQYV.

With respect to this clonotype: The germline gene is not matched at one end of the junction; a read error may be the cause. The chain joins TRBV7-2 to TRBJ2-7; D not resolved. Germline values: CDR1 SGHTA, CDR2 FQGNSA. The length of the CDR3 is 14 residues. CDR3 DNA sequence: TGTGCCAGCAGCTTAGCGGGCGTAGCCGATACGCAGTATTTC. It specifies CASSLAGVADTQYF.

This chain connects TRBV7-9 to TRBJ1-2; no reliable D call. In germline, CDR1 is SEHNR, CDR2 FQNEAQ (reference sequence). This CDR3 contains 16 residues. The V end lost 3 bases, the J end lost 11 bases, and 25 bases lay between the germline ends. CDR3: CASSFQRSGVVDEYTF. DNA for the CDR3: TGTGCCAGCAGCTTTCAAAGAAGCGGGGTGGTAGATGAGTACACCTTC.

V and J are TRBV9 and TRBJ2-7; D is perhaps TRBD1 (6 bases). Germline CDR1 SGDLS, CDR2 YYNGEE. V gave up 2 bases and J gave up 1 base, with 10 bases separating them. The length of the CDR3 is 14 residues. CDR3 sequence: CASSVGTQSYEQYF. The CDR3 DNA sequence: TGTGCCAGCAGCGTCGGGACACAATCCTACGAGCAGTACTTC.

This CDR3 reads CASSDGGGPAQYF. In DNA, the CDR3 is TGTGCCAGCAGCGACGGGGGCGGTCCCGCTCAGTATTTT. The chain carries TRBV7-2 and TRBJ2-3; D is possibly TRBD1 or TRBD2 (6 bases each). Germline CDR1 SGHTA, CDR2 FQGNSA. V gave up 5 bases and J gave up 12 bases, with 18 bases separating them. The CDR3 covers 13 residues.

The rearrangement links TRBV7-8 to TRBJ1-2, with a weak D call TRBD1 (5 bases). There are 16 residues in the CDR3. Per the germline V gene, CDR1 is SGHVS and CDR2 is FQNEAQ. Trimming stripped 3 bases from V and 6 bases from J, with 20 bases between. In DNA form, the CDR3 reads TGTGCCAGCAGCTTGGCGGGGGACGGGCACGTACATGGCTACACCTTC. Translating it yields CASSLAGDGHVHGYTF.

This clonotype was picked up a small number of times. This chain connects TRBV15 to TRBJ1-5; D gene uncertain. Germline CDR1 and CDR2: LNHNV and YYDKDF (reference sequence). The CDR3 extends over 14 amino acids. Trimming pared 0 bases from V and 7 bases from J, leaving 10 bases between. Here the CDR3 DNA reads TGTGCCACCAGCAGAGATTTAGACTCGCAGCCCCAGCATTTT. As protein: CATSRDLDSQPQHF.

The chain joins TRBV7-9 to TRBJ2-7; 8 bases fit TRBD2. Germline-derived CDR1 and CDR2 are SEHNR and FQNEAQ (reference sequence). With 3 bases clipped from V and 3 bases from J, the junction kept 16 bases outside the gene matches. CDR3 length: 18 amino acids. DNA for the CDR3: TGTGCCAGCAGCTTTCAAACAAGCGGGGGAGCCGATTACTACGAGCAGTACGTC. It is translated as CASSFQTSGGADYYEQYV.

This chain links TRBV24-1 with TRBJ2-1, with TRBD2 as a possible D gene (6 bases). The CDR3 runs to 15 residues. Germline CDR1 is KGHDR and CDR2 is SFDVKD. V lost 4 bases and J lost 2, with 11 bases in between. The CDR3 sequence: CATSDGSGAYNEQFF. DNA for the CDR3: TGTGCCACCAGTGACGGTAGCGGAGCCTACAATGAGCAGTTCTTC.

The J gene is TRBJ2-7, the V gene TRBV7-8, with D perhaps TRBD2 (6 bases). The CDR3 extends over 15 amino acids. Germline V lookup: CDR1 SGHVS, CDR2 FQNEAQ. V was trimmed by 4 bases and J by 13 bases, leaving 26 bases between them. The CDR3 loop is CASSSTGGPDTQYYF. CDR3 nucleotides: TGTGCCAGCAGCTCAACCGGGGGTCCCGATACGCAGTATTACTTC.

Turning to this clonotype: Sequence at one end of the junction differs from germline and may be a read error. J is TRBJ2-5 and V is TRBV7-9; possibly TRBD1 for D (5 bases). Germline V gives CDR1 SEHNR, CDR2 FQNEAQ (reference sequence). The CDR3 has 14 residues. CDR3 sequence (DNA): TGTGCCAGCAGCGCAGGAACCGAGACAGAGTCCCAGTGGTTC. Amino acids: CASSAGTETESQWF. Looking up the rest from reference TRBV7-9 and TRBJ2-5 gives the full variable domain: DTGVSQNPRHKITKRGQNVTFRCDPISEHNRLYWYRQTLGQGPEFLTYFQNEAQLEKSRLLSDRFSAERPKGSFSTLEIQRTEQGDSAMYLCASSAGTETESQWFGPGTRLLVL.

The rearrangement joins TRBV11-3 to TRBJ1-2, with D unclear. In germline, CDR1 is SGHNT, CDR2 YENEEA. V was clipped by 5 bases and J by 0 bases, with 13 bases between them. The CDR3 contains 15 residues. The CDR3 is CASSGNRDSNYGYTF. DNA of the CDR3: TGTGCCAGCAGCGGTAATAGGGATTCTAACTATGGCTACACCTTC.

Points on this clonotype: One junction end disagrees with the germline gene, perhaps due to a read error. V usage is TRBV15 and J usage is TRBJ2-3, with D possibly matching TRBD1 (6 bases). The germline gives CDR1 LNHNV, CDR2 YYDKDF (reference sequence). The CDR3 loop spans 14 amino acids. This CDR3 is CASSRGTSPDTQYF. The CDR3 nucleotides read TGTGCCAGCAGCAGGGGCACCAGCCCAGATACCCAGTATTTC.

The gene calls are TRBV15 and TRBJ2-5; D gene ambiguous. The V end was cut by 1 base, the J end by 4 bases, with 7 bases between. Germline assignment: CDR1 LNHNV and CDR2 YYDKDF (reference sequence). The CDR3 is made up of 13 amino acids. Here the CDR3 DNA reads TGTGCCACCAGCAGAGGGGCCGGAGAGACCCAGTACTTC. Residues: CATSRGAGETQYF.